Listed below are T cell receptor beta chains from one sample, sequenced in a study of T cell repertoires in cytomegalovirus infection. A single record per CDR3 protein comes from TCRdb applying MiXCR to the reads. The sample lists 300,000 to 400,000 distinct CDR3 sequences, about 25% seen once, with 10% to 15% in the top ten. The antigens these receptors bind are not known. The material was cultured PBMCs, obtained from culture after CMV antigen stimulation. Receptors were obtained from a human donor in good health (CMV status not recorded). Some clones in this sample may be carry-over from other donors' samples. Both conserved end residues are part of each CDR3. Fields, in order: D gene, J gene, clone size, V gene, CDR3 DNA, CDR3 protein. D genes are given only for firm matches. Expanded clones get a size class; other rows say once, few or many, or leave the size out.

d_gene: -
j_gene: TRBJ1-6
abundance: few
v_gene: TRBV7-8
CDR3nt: TGTGCCAGCAGCTTATCTCCAGGGGCCGGCTCACCCCTCCACTTT
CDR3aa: CASSLSPGAGSPLHF

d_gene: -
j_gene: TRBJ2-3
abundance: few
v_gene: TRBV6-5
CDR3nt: TGTGCCAGCAGTTACTCGGGACCCCCCTTAGGAGATACGCAGTATTTT
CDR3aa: CASSYSGPPLGDTQYF

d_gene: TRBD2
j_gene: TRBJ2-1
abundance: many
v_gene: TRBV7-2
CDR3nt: TGTGCCAGCAGCCCCCCCGGCGGGAGGGGCCGGTTCTTC
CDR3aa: CASSPPGGRGRFF

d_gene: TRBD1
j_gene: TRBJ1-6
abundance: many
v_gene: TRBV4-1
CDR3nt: TGCGCCAGCAGCCAAACGGGACAGGGGGCCGGTAATTCACCCCTCCACTTT
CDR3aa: CASSQTGQGAGNSPLHF

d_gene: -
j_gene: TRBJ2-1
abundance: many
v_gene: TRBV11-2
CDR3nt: TGTGCCAGCAGCGTATCTAGGGGCCCCTACAATGAGCAGTTCTTC
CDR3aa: CASSVSRGPYNEQFF

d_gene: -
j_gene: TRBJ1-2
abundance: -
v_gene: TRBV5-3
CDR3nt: TGTGCCAGCAGCTTGTGGGGTCGCGACTATGGCTACACCTTC
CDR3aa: CASSLWGRDYGYTF

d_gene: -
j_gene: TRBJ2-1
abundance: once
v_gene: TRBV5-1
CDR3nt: TGCGCCAGCAGCATAGGACAGTCCTACAATGAGCAGTTCTTC
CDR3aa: CASSIGQSYNEQFF

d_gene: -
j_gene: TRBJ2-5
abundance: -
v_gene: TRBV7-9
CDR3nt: TGTGCCAGCAGCGCGGGCCCGGCTGGGACCCAGTACTTC
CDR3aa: CASSAGPAGTQYF

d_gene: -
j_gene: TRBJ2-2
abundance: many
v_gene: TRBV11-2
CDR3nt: TGTGCCAGCAGCACCCGGCCGGGTCTCTCCCCCAGGGAGCTGTTTTTT
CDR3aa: CASSTRPGLSPRELFF

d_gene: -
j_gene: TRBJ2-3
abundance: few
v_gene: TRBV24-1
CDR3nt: TGTGCCACCAGTGATCGCGCGGGACAGCTAAGCACAGATACGCAGTATTTT
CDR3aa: CATSDRAGQLSTDTQYF

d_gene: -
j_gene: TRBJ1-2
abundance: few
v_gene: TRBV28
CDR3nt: TGTGCCAGCAGTAGAGGGACCGCGGCTGGCTACACCTTC
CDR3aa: CASSRGTAAGYTF

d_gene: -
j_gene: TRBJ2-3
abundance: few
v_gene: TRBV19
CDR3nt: TGTGCCAGTAGGATGCGCGGGGGCACAGATACGCAGTATTTT
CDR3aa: CASRMRGGTDTQYF

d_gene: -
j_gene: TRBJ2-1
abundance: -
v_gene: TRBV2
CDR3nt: TGTGCCAGCACTCAGGACAGTTACAATGAGCAGTTCTTC
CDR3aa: CASTQDSYNEQFF

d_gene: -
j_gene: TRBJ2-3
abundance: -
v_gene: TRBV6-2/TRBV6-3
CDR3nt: TGTGCCAGCAGTGAACACAACCCTAGCACAGATACGCAGTATTTT
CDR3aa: CASSEHNPSTDTQYF

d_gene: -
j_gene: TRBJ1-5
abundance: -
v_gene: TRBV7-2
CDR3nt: TGTGCCAGCAGCCCGGTCTGGCGCGGCAATCAGCCCCAGCATTTT
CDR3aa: CASSPVWRGNQPQHF

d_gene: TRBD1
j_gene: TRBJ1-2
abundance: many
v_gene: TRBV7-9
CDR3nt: TGTGCCAGCAGCCCCCAGGGACAGGTGGCTAGTGGCTACACCTTC
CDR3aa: CASSPQGQVASGYTF

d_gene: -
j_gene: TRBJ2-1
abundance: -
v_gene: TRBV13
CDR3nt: TGTGCCAGCAGCTCCCTACTAGCTCCATTGGGGAATGAGCAGTTCTTC
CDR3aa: CASSSLLAPLGNEQFF

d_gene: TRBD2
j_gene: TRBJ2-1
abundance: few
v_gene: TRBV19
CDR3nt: TGTGCCAGTAGTGTCACTAGCGGCCGATACAATGAGCAGTTCTTC
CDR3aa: CASSVTSGRYNEQFF

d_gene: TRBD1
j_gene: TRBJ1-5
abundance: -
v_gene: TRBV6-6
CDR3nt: TGTGCCAGCAGTTACGTTTCCGGGACAGGAGGACAGCCCCAGCATTTT
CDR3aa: CASSYVSGTGGQPQHF

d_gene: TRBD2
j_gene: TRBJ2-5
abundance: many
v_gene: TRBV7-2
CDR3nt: TGTGCCAGCAGCTTCGGACTAGCGGGAACCCAAGAGACCCAGTACTTC
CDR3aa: CASSFGLAGTQETQYF

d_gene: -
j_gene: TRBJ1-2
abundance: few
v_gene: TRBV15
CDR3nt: TGTGCCACCAGCTATTCAGGGACAACCTATGGCTACACCTTC
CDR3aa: CATSYSGTTYGYTF

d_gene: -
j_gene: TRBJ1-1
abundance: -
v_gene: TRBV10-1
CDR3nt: TGCGCCAGCAGTGAAAGGCCCCTTGGTCGAGCTTTCTTT
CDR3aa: CASSERPLGRAFF

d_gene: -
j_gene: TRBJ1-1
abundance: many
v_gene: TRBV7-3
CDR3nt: TGTGCCAGCAGCCCGAGTTGGGGGGCCGGGGGCACTGAAGCTTTCTTT
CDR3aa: CASSPSWGAGGTEAFF

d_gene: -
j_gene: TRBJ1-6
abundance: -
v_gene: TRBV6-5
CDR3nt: TGTGCCAGCAGTTACTCCCCCAGGACAGTGGATAATTCACCCCTCCACTTT
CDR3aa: CASSYSPRTVDNSPLHF

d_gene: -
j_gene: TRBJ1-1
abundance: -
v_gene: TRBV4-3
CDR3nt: TGCGCCAGCAGCCAAGATCACGTGAACACTGAAGCTTTCTTT
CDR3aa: CASSQDHVNTEAFF

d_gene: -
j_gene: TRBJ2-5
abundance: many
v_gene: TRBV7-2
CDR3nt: TGTGCCAGCAGCTTAATGCGCCGAGAGACCCAGTACTTC
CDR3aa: CASSLMRRETQYF

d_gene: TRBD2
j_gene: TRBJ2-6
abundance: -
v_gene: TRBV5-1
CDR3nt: TGCGCCAGCAGCCCCGACTTGACTAGCGCCTTCAACTCTGGGGCCAACGTCCTGACTTTC
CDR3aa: CASSPDLTSAFNSGANVLTF

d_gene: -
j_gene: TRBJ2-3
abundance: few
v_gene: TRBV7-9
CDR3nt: TGTGCCAGCAGCCCGAAGGGGTCAGATACGCAGTATTTT
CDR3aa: CASSPKGSDTQYF

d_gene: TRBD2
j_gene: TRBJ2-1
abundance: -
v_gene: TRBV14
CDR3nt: TGTGCCAGCAGCCAAGATGGGATTGCGGGAGGATACAATGAGCAGTTCTTC
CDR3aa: CASSQDGIAGGYNEQFF

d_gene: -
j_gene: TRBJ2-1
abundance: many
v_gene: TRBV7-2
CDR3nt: TGTGCCAGCAGCCCTTACACGAATGAGCAGTTCTTC
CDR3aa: CASSPYTNEQFF

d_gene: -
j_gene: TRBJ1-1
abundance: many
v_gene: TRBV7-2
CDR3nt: TGTGCCAGCAGCCAAATAGTAGACCCTGGGCCCCGCGCACGAGAAGCTTTCTTT
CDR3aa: CASSQIVDPGPRAREAFF

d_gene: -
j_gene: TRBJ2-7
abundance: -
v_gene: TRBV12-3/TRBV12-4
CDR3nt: TGTGCCAGCAGTTTAGGAGGGCCGAGCTACGAGCAGTACTTC
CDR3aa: CASSLGGPSYEQYF

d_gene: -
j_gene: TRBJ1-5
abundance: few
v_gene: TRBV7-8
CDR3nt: TGTGCCAGCAGCCTCTTAGCTCCGTTGGACCCTCAGCCCCAGCATTTT
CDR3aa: CASSLLAPLDPQPQHF

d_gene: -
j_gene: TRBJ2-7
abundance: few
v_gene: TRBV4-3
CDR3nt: TGCGCCAGCAGCCAAGATAGGTCGGCCAGCTCCTACGAGCAGTACTTC
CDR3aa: CASSQDRSASSYEQYF

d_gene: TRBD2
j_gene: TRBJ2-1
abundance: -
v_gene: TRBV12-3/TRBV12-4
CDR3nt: TGTGCCAGCACCTCCCGGGGAAGCGGGATGGGCAATGAGCAGTTCTTC
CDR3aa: CASTSRGSGMGNEQFF

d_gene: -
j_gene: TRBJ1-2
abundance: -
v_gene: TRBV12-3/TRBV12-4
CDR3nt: TGTGCCAGCAGCCCCAGGAAGCACTATGGCTACACCTTC
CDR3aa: CASSPRKHYGYTF

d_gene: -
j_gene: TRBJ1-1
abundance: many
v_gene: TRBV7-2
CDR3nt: TGTGCCAGCAGCTTAGCGCAAGGGGATCGAGCTTTCTTT
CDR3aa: CASSLAQGDRAFF

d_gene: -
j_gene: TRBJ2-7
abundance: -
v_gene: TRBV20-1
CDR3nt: TGCAGTGCTAGAGACGACAGTCCCTCCTACGAGCAGTACTTC
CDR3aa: CSARDDSPSYEQYF

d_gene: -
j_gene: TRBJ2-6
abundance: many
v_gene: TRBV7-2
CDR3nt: TGTGCCAGCAGCTTACTCCCTATAGGGGAGGGGGCCAACGTCCTGACTTTC
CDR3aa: CASSLLPIGEGANVLTF

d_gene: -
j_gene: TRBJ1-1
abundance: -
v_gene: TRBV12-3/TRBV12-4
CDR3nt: TGTGCCAGCAGTTTGGGCAGAGTGAACACTGAAGCTTTCTTT
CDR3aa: CASSLGRVNTEAFF

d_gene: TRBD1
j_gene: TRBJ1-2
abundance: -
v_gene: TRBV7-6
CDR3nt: TGTGCCAGCACCTTCCTGGACAGGGAAGGTTATGGCTACACCTTC
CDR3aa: CASTFLDREGYGYTF

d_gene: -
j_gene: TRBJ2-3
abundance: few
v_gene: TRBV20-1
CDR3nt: TGCAGTGCTAGACGCGTTCCCGGGGCAGATACGCAGTATTTT
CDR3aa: CSARRVPGADTQYF

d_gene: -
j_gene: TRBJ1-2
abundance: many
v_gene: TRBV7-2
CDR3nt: TGTGCCAGCAGCTTTGGGGTCTATGGCTACACCTTC
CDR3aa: CASSFGVYGYTF

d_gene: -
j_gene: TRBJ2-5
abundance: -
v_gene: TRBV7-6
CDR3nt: TGTGCCAGCAGCCCGGCGGCAGGGGCTTTGTCCTTCCAAGAGACCCAGTACTTC
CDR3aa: CASSPAAGALSFQETQYF

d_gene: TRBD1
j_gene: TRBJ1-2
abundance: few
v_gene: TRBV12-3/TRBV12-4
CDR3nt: TGTGCCAGCAGCGGGACAGGGAGAATTAATTATGGCTACACCTTC
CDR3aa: CASSGTGRINYGYTF

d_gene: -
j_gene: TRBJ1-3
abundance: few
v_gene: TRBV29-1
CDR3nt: TGCAGCGTTGAAGAGGTTGGAAACACCATATATTTT
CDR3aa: CSVEEVGNTIYF